Listed below are T cell receptor beta chains from one sample, sequenced in a study of vaccination and CD4 T cells after COVID-19. These TCRs' antigens remain unknown. TCRdb re-analysed the PCR reads in MiXCR, keeping a single row per CDR3 protein. The table lists about 5,600 distinct CDR3 sequences, 44% of them singletons, with about 9.9% in the top ten. The sample consisted of CD4+ T cells from blood, cultured in vitro. The receptors come from a human donor who had recovered from COVID-19. Both conserved end residues are part of each CDR3. Fields, in order: V gene, clone size, D gene, J gene, CDR3 protein, CDR3 DNA. A D gene is named only where the DNA matches it firmly. Size is omitted from some rows. Given values are once, few, many or a class for expanded clones.

>TRBV7-2|few|-|TRBJ1-2
CASSPPSGGYTF
TGTGCCAGCAGCCCCCCTTCAGGTGGCTACACCTTC
>TRBV20-1|-|TRBD2|TRBJ2-7
CSATPGLAGREQYF
TGCAGTGCGACCCCGGGACTAGCGGGAAGGGAGCAGTACTTC
>TRBV5-8|-|-|TRBJ1-2
CASSLGRNYGYTF
TGTGCCAGCAGCTTGGGGCGGAACTATGGCTACACCTTC
>TRBV20-1|-|-|TRBJ2-7
CCASSLGTRDEQYF
-
>TRBV28|few|-|TRBJ2-7
CASSSTRTTYDEQYF
TGTGCCAGCAGTAGTACTAGAACGACCTACGACGAGCAGTACTTC
>TRBV7-9|-|-|TRBJ1-2
CASSLEAGRGYTF
TGTGCCAGCAGCTTAGAGGCAGGGAGAGGCTACACCTTC
>TRBV6-5|few|-|TRBJ2-5
CASSYRANGETQYF
TGTGCCAGCAGTTACCGGGCCAATGGGGAGACCCAGTACTTC
>TRBV20-1|-|-|TRBJ1-1
CSARDSRVVAFF
TGCAGTGCTAGAGATAGTAGAGTGGTAGCTTTCTTT
>TRBV20-1|-|-|TRBJ1-2
CSAREQGGIYGYTF
TGCAGTGCTAGAGAACAAGGGGGAATCTATGGCTACACCTTC
>TRBV7-2|-|-|TRBJ1-1
CASTPRGMNTEAFF
TGTGCCAGCACCCCTCGGGGCATGAACACTGAAGCTTTCTTT
>TRBV20-1|few|-|TRBJ1-2
CSAASSDRAFGYTF
TGCAGTGCTGCCTCTTCGGACAGAGCCTTTGGCTACACCTTC
>TRBV20-1|-|TRBD1|TRBJ1-2
CSARGPPGQTNYGYTF
TGCAGTGCTAGAGGTCCTCCGGGACAGACTAACTATGGCTACACCTTC
>TRBV5-1|-|TRBD2|TRBJ2-5
CASSSPTGGLETQYF
TGCGCCAGCAGCTCCCCCACGGGGGGGCTGGAGACCCAGTACTTC
>TRBV7-3|-|-|TRBJ1-1
CASSSQAGTEAFF
TGTGCCAGCAGCTCCCAAGCGGGGACTGAAGCTTTCTTT
>TRBV6-1|-|-|TRBJ1-2
CASREGGNYGYTF
TGTGCCAGCAGGGAAGGGGGGAACTATGGCTACACCTTC